This TCR beta chain appears in the sequencing data of a study of T cell responses to AZD1222 COVID-19 vaccine. Regarding the study as a whole: Unmutated variant regions are reportedly targeted by nearly half of spike-specific TCRs.

The repertoire was sequenced with immunoSEQ multiplex PCR; TCRdb's copy has only in-frame clones and lacks some. The data contain roughly 110,000 clones, less than 95% of them singletons. Between the trimmed V and J ends, which lost 0 bases and 7 bases, there was a span of 12 bases. From germline, CDR1 is MNHEY and CDR2 SMNVEV (reference sequence). The CDR3 extends over 14 amino acids. About this clone itself: Its antigen remains unidentified.

The sequencing used peripheral blood, collected 28 days after the second AZD1222 dose. This chain connects TRBV27 to TRBJ2-5; the D is unclear. The TCR originated in an adult who received the AZD1222 COVID-19 vaccine. The CDR3 spells CASSLSAAWGTQYF. CDR3 bases: TGTGCCAGCAGTTTATCAGCAGCCTGGGGGACCCAGTACTTC.